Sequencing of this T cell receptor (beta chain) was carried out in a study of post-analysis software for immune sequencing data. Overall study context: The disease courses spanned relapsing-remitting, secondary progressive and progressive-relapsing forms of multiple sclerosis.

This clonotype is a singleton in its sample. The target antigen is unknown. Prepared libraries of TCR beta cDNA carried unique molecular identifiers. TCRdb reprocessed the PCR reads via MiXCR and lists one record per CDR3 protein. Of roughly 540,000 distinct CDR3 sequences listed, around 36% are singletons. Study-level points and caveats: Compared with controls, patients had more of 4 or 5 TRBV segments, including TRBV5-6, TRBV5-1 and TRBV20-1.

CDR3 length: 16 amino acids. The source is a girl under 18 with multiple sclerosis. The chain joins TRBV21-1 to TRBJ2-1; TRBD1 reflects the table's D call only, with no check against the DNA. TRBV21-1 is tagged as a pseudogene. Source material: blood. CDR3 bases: TGTGCCAGCAGCACCTACGGGGTCCCCTCCTACAATGAGCAGTTCTTC. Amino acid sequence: CASSTYGVPSYNEQFF.